What follows describes a single T cell receptor beta chain. Its antigen is unidentified. Individual cDNA molecules received unique molecular identifiers. TCRdb analysed the 5' RACE reads with MiXCR anew, one entry per CDR3 protein. The data contain more than 50,000 distinct CDR3 sequences, around 9.1% of them singletons. This CDR3 comprises 13 residues. Trimming took 4 bases from V and 1 from J, leaving 7 bases between them. Germline assignment: CDR1 SEHNR and CDR2 FQNEAQ (reference sequence). These data belong to a study of early T cells in non-severe SARS-CoV-2 infection. Looking at the study overall: With bulk RNA from unsorted whole blood as input, sequencing yielded unpaired chains.

Study outcomes and limitations: VDJdb matching skewed toward anti-spike CD8 responses, missing private and CD4 specificities.

The clonotype was recovered from an adult who was a healthcare worker with PCR-confirmed SARS-CoV-2 infection or an uninfected control (not recorded which). Sequencing was performed on whole blood. The rearrangement uses TRBV7-9 and TRBJ1-1, with D uncertain. Written as DNA, the CDR3 is TGTGCCAGCAGCTCGGAGCCGAACACTGAAGCTTTCTTT. This gives the protein CASSSEPNTEAFF.